This TCR beta chain is drawn from a study of a mutant IDH1 vaccine in newly diagnosed glioma. Germline V gene data show CDR1 as SEHNR and CDR2 as FQNEAQ (reference sequence). This CDR3 contains 13 residues. With 5 bases clipped from V and 2 bases from J, the junction kept 3 bases outside the gene matches. Profiling relied on immunoSEQ multiplex PCR, and the TCRdb table lists in-frame clones only, not all of them. The table has around 56,000 clones, 80% to 95% seen once. Sample time point: baseline, week 1 (first vaccination visit). Treatment in this sample: pre-vaccination baseline after standard-of-care therapy.

This TCR derives from a man aged 50 or older with glioma. This sequence joins TRBV7-9 and TRBJ2-7, with 7 bases identical to TRBD1. This material consisted of PBMCs, taken from a glioma patient treated with radiotherapy, temozolomide or both. CDR3 DNA sequence: TGTGCCAGCAGCCGGGACAGTACCTACGAGCAGTACTTC. It codes for CASSRDSTYEQYF. The variable domain in full, completed from reference TRBV7-9 and TRBJ2-7, reads DTGVSQNPRHKITKRGQNVTFRCDPISEHNRLYWYRQTLGQGPEFLTYFQNEAQLEKSRLLSDRFSAERPKGSFSTLEIQRTEQGDSAMYLCASSRDSTYEQYFGPGTRLTVT.